Listed here is a single TCR beta chain. No antigen is known for it. No per-base quality is available; no much larger clone lies one base away. Trimmed from V: 4 bases; trimmed from J: 8 bases; junction bases lacking a gene match: 8. From a lookup of the germline V gene, CDR1 and CDR2 are SGHAT and FQNNGV. The CDR3 runs 15 residues from the cysteine to the phenylalanine. Here the CDR3 DNA is all that survives: 45 bases in frame from base 1. This entry belongs to a study of OX40 agonist ivuxolimab in advanced cancers. In the study overall: The costimulatory receptor OX40 (CD134) was targeted by ivuxolimab, a fully human IgG2 agonistic monoclonal antibody. The paper covers the monotherapy dose-escalation part of the phase I ivuxolimab trial, which included N of about 51 patients. Intravenous ivuxolimab was administered to patients every 2 weeks at six dose levels: 0.01, 0.1, 0.3, 1.5, 3 and 10 mg/kg. Three dose-escalation patients achieved partial responses, one with hepatocellular carcinoma and two with cutaneous melanoma. The point of sequencing TCRbeta in the periphery was to test whether ivuxolimab changed TCR sequence diversity and drove clonal T-cell expansion. A male proportion of roughly 80% and a mean age of 60 years, ranging from about 20 to 79, were recorded for the dose-escalation cohort. Prior anti-PD-1, anti-PD-L1 or anti-CTLA-4 therapy was permitted, and checkpoint inhibitors had been received by roughly 40% of dose-escalation patients. Of the approximately 50 patients in dose escalation, some 20 had hepatocellular carcinoma, some 15 had melanoma, 9 had renal cell carcinoma and 9 had head and neck cancer.

Genomic DNA was extracted from sorted cells for sequencing of the TCRbeta CDR3 region. The immunoSEQ Assay was used for sequencing of TCRbeta CDR3 regions. What TCRdb holds here is the immuneACCESS table cut down to in-frame rearrangements. Part of the clones is not present; checked against another copy, under half of the missing clones reflect an unresolved V gene, and the others are unexplained. For this sample there are tens of thousands of clones; just under 95% appear just once. The biggest ten clones account for roughly 9.6% of the sample. Summary of the overall study and its limitations: Low levels of normalized T-cell clonal expansion were also seen in some patients who did not respond. In partial responders in the 0.1-3.0 mg/kg groups, normalized peripheral clonal expansion was found to be among the lowest, especially among CD8+ T cells. At doses of 0.1 to 3.0 mg/kg, clonal expansion of both CD4+ and CD8+ blood T cells was observed from baseline to week 6. Which antigens the clonally expanded peripheral T cells were specific for was not determined. After ivuxolimab, CD8+ T cells had more expanded clones than CD4+ T cells on average.

The trial excluded patients who had a history of autoimmune disease or were on systemic immunosuppression. Peripheral blood for TCR sequencing was drawn from every dose cohort at baseline, at cycle 4 day 1 and at cycle 7 day 1. The samples were taken from a phase I, first-in-human, multicenter, open-label dose-escalation trial of ivuxolimab. Adults with locally advanced or metastatic head and neck squamous cell, hepatocellular, melanoma or renal cell carcinoma were enrolled in the trial. CD4+ and CD8+ T cells were sorted separately from peripheral blood before TCR sequencing. This specimen consisted of CD4+ or CD8+ T cells sorted from blood, obtained in a trial of the OX40 agonist ivuxolimab. The chain joins TRBV11-2 to TRBJ1-4; TRBD1 aligns with 9 central bases. The TCR sequence derives from an adult with an advanced solid tumor such as melanoma, head and neck, liver or kidney cancer. CDR3 protein: CASSSYRGLDEKLFF. Read as DNA, the sequence is TGTGCCAGCAGCTCGTACAGGGGGCTGGACGAAAAACTGTTTTTT.